Listed here are 15 T cell receptor beta chains from one sample, sequenced in a study of shared clonotypes between healthy human individuals. Libraries were prepared by immunoSEQ multiplex PCR; TCRdb keeps only in-frame clonotypes and omits some of them. Seen here are just under 350,000 clones, around 79% observed once, and the top ten hold about 9.4%. The sample taken for sequencing was memory CD4+ T cells sorted from blood. Specified subset: CD45RA-negative fraction. These receptors were taken from a man younger than 45 in good health.

The sample holds a few counts of this clone. The chain uses TRBV28 and TRBJ2-7; D is uncertain. CDR1 is MDHEN and CDR2 is SYDVKM in the germline V gene. With 6 bases removed from V and 5 bases from J, the gap between germline ends came to 14 bases. CDR3 length equals 13 residues. CDR3 residues: CASSLIWVDEQYF. The DNA of the CDR3 is TGTGCCAGCAGCCTTATTTGGGTCGACGAGCAGTACTTC.

The chain employs TRBV20-1 and TRBJ2-7; D is ambiguous. The CDR3 extends over 11 amino acids. Germline V gives CDR1 DFQATT, CDR2 SNEGSKA (reference sequence). Trimming shortened V by 5 bases and J by 4 bases, and 9 bases separated the two germline ends. CDR3 coding DNA: TGCAGTGCTCCCGATAAATACGAGCAGTACTTC. This encodes CSAPDKYEQYF.

This clone appeared many times. V and J are TRBV5-1 and TRBJ2-7; D might be TRBD2 (6 bases). This CDR3 spans 14 amino acids. Trimming stripped 5 bases from V and 5 bases from J, with 17 bases between. Germline V lookup: CDR1 SGHRS, CDR2 YFSETQ. CDR3 coding DNA: TGCGCCAGCAGTTCCGGGACTCTGGGCCACGAGCAGTACTTC. Its protein product is CASSSGTLGHEQYF.

The CDR3 DNA is TGTGCCAGCAGTTACTCTGATCAGCCCCAGCATTTT. Translated: CASSYSDQPQHF. The V call is TRBV6-6, the J call TRBJ1-5, with D hard to call. V lost 0 bases, J lost 5 bases, and 2 bases lay in between. This CDR3 spans 12 amino acids. In germline, CDR1 is MNHNY, CDR2 SVGAGI (reference sequence).

The chain uses TRBV5-1 and TRBJ2-2; 14 bases match TRBD2. Per germline, CDR1 SGHRS and CDR2 YFSETQ. The CDR3 covers 14 residues. The V and J ends lost 7 bases and 4 bases, in that order; junction bases with no gene match: 0. The CDR3 reads CASGTSGSTGELFF. For the CDR3, the DNA is TGCGCCAGCGGGACTAGCGGGAGCACCGGGGAGCTGTTTTTT.

This chain uses TRBV6-5 with TRBJ1-4; no reliable D call. Germline CDR1 reads MNHEY; CDR2 reads SVGAGI. Trimming took 4 bases from V and 0 from J, leaving 9 bases between them. The CDR3 has 15 amino acids. CDR3 coding DNA: TGTGCCAGCAGTTTCCAACTTTCAACTAATGAAAAACTGTTTTTT. Protein: CASSFQLSTNEKLFF.

This chain joins TRBV5-6 and TRBJ1-3, with D perhaps matching TRBD1 (6 bases). V lost 2 bases and J 0 bases, leaving 18 bases between the germline ends. Germline V CDR1 and CDR2: SGHDT, YYEEEE. The CDR3 consists of 18 residues. CDR3 region: CASSFFIQGSYSGNTIYF. CDR3 nucleotides: TGTGCCAGCAGCTTTTTTATACAGGGTTCTTACTCTGGAAACACCATATATTTT.

The chain carries TRBV5-5 and TRBJ1-2, with D unclear. This CDR3 contains 13 residues. CDR1 is SGHKS, CDR2 YYEKEE, per germline (reference sequence). V was clipped by 3 bases and J by 8 bases, with 14 bases between them. The CDR3 nucleotides are TGTGCCAGCAGCTGGAGTCCGGAGTTGGGCTACACCTTC. It yields the protein CASSWSPELGYTF.

This clone was counted a single time. In nucleotides, the CDR3 is TGTGCCAGCAGTTCCTCTGCTCTCAATGAGCAGTTCTTC. Translating it yields CASSSSALNEQFF. The chain joins TRBV6-5 to TRBJ2-1, with D unclear. CDR1 is MNHEY and CDR2 is SVGAGI in the germline V gene. This CDR3 has 13 residues. Trimming took off 4 bases at V and 6 bases at J, with 10 bases between the two ends.

The chain carries TRBV28 and TRBJ1-2; 10 bases fit TRBD1. Germline V gene data show CDR1 as MDHEN and CDR2 as SYDVKM. CDR3 length equals 16 residues. J lost 5 bases, V lost 2 bases, and 8 bases had no gene match. The CDR3 sequence is CASSLETGGFFYGYTF. In nucleotides, the CDR3 is TGTGCCAGCAGTTTAGAGACAGGGGGCTTCTTTTATGGCTACACCTTC.

The chain carries TRBV7-9 and TRBJ2-3; 8 positions match TRBD2. This CDR3 has 17 residues. The J segment lost 2 bases and the V segment lost 5 bases, leaving 12 bases of the junction unmatched. Per the germline V gene, CDR1 is SEHNR and CDR2 is FQNEAQ (reference sequence). CDR3 protein: CASSPVLAGTTTDTQYF. CDR3 in DNA: TGTGCCAGCAGCCCCGTCCTAGCGGGTACGACCACAGATACGCAGTATTTT.

V usage is TRBV5-1 and J usage is TRBJ2-1, with D tentatively TRBD1 or TRBD2 (5 bases each). Germline-derived CDR1 and CDR2 are SGHRS and YFSETQ. V lost 5 bases and J 6 bases, leaving 12 bases between the germline ends. The CDR3 length is 13 residues. CDR3 DNA: TGCGCCAGCAGGTCGGGACCTCCCAATGAGCAGTTCTTC. Translation gives CASRSGPPNEQFF. Full variable domain (missing parts from reference TRBV5-1 and TRBJ2-1): KAGVTQTPRYLIKTRGQQVTLSCSPISGHRSVSWYQQTPGQGLQFLFEYFSETQRNKGNFPGRFSGRQFSNSRSEMNVSTLELGDSALYLCASRSGPPNEQFFGPGTRLTVL.

The chain recombines TRBV21-1 with TRBJ1-1; the table's TRBD1 call for D was not verified on the DNA. TRBV21-1 has pseudogene status. The CDR3 has 15 amino acids. The CDR3 DNA reads TGTGCCAGCAGCAAAGATGGTTGTGGGCGCACTGAAGCTTTCTTT. This sequence encodes CASSKDGCGRTEAFF.

The V and J genes are TRBV6-6 and TRBJ1-3; perhaps TRBD1 as D (6 bases). The germline V gene has CDR1 MNHNY and CDR2 SVGAGI (reference sequence). CDR3 length equals 15 residues. V was clipped by 6 bases and J by 4 bases, with 16 bases between them. CDR3 nucleotides: TGTGCCAGCAGCCAGGGGTCTGGTGCGGGAAACACCATATATTTT. Protein sequence: CASSQGSGAGNTIYF.

CDR3 coding DNA: TGTGCCAGCGCGTTTGGGAGGGGGCCAGATACGCAGTATTTT. As protein: CASAFGRGPDTQYF. The gene calls are TRBV5-4 and TRBJ2-3; D tentatively reads TRBD1 or TRBD2 (7 bases each). Looked up from germline, CDR1 is SGHNT and CDR2 is YYREEE (reference sequence). This CDR3 contains 14 residues. The V end lost 7 bases, the J end lost 4 bases, and 16 bases lay between the germline ends.